This T cell receptor beta chain was observed in a study of glioma-infiltrating T cells (dated by TCRdb to about 2016). Background on the whole study: Glioma tissue, non-neoplastic brain tissue and matched peripheral blood mononuclear cells were used as sources from which TCR alpha- and beta-chain repertoires were sequenced. Each tissue-infiltrating repertoire was compared with the same patient's peripheral blood repertoire to measure divergence between tissue and blood T-cell populations. The paired cohort comprised three low-grade glioma patients, 8 or 9 primary glioblastoma patients and three non-glioma patients contributing non-neoplastic brain tissue. Overall study results and their limits: Very few CDR3 sequences were found to be shared between tissue and blood, and this scarcity was attributed to high CDR3 diversity and limited sampling. Group comparisons rested on small numbers: three non-neoplastic, three low-grade glioma and fewer than 10 glioblastoma patients. VJ-independent divergence between tissue and blood was lower than expected in non-neoplastic patients but higher than expected in all gliomas, particularly low-grade gliomas.

Comment on this clonotype: The antigen this receptor binds is unknown. The record has no base qualities; no much larger clone is one base away.

The iRepertoire nested amplicon-rescue multiplex PCR (arm-PCR) platform was used to amplify TCR alpha and beta CDR3 regions from RNA. For one-step reverse transcription and amplification, roughly 90-450 ng of tissue mRNA or PBMC total RNA was used as input. Following bead purification, Illumina adapters were added by a secondary multiplex PCR, and libraries between 200 and 400 bp were gel-purified. Demultiplexing relied on internal 6-nucleotide barcodes carried by the libraries. Sequencing of libraries was performed on an Illumina MiSeq with 2x220 or 2x250 nucleotide paired-end reads. The published analysis was carried out like this. Paired reads were merged using FLASH 1.2.11 and were aligned to the GRCh37 human genome using BWA-MEM, after which TRA and TRB reads were extracted. For V and J assignment, an IMGT-derived reference of cassette sequences and CDR3 motifs that included pseudogenes was used. Reads were translated in three frames, and productive CDR3s were defined as those with a C...FGXG motif and no stop codons. Unique combinations of V-J cassette pair and CDR3 amino acid sequence were defined as clonotypes. Hamming distance filtering was applied to reads, with thresholds set by the sequence error rate of each sample in mapped regions. TCRdb cleaned the public reads at Q25 with fastp, built clones with MiXCR and kept in-frame beta chains. One record per CDR3 amino acid sequence lists the most common genes and DNA. These V and J calls originate from TCRdb's pipeline instead of the authors' own analysis. Across this sample there are around 120,000 distinct CDR3 sequences, with 24% seen only once. The top ten hold around a quarter of the sample.

The CDR3 has 14 amino acids, counting the end cysteine and valine. This entry keeps only the CDR3 DNA: 42 bases, framed from base 1. V gives up 6 bases and J gives up 1 base, and the segment between their germline ends measures 13 bases. Taken from the germline V gene, the CDR1 and CDR2 loops are MDHEN and SYDVKM. This clonotype was sampled from a human donor with low-grade glioma or glioblastoma, undergoing nonglioma brain surgery, or in good health (not recorded which). The chain is made from TRBV28 and TRBJ2-7; the D gene is perhaps TRBD1, from 6 matching bases. The sequencing sample was made of glioma tissue, nonneoplastic brain tissue, or PBMCs (not recorded which). The nucleotide sequence reads as follows: TGTGCCAGCAGAATAACTACAGGGTCCTACGAGCAGTACGTC. The resulting protein is CASRITTGSYEQYV.